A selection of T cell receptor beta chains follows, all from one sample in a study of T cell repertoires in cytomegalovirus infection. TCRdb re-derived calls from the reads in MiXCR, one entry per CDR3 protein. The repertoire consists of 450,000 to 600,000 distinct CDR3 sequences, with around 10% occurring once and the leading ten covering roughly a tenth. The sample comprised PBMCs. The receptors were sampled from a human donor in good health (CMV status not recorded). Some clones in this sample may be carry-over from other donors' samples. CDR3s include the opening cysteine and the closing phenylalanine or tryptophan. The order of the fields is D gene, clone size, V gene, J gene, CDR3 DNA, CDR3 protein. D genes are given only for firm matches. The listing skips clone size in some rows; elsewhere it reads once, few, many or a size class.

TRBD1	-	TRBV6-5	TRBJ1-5	TGTGCCAGCGCCCCGACAGGGGGTAATCAGCCCCAGCATTTT	CASAPTGGNQPQHF
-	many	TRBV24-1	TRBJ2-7	TGTGCCACCAGTGATTTCGGCACTACTGGGGCCTACGAGCAGTACTTC	CATSDFGTTGAYEQYF
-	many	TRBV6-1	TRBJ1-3	TGTGCCAGCAGCTCGCGGGACATCGGAAACACCATATATTTT	CASSSRDIGNTIYF
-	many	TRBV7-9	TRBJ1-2	TGTGCCAGCAGCTCCCGGGACTCAGGGAATGGCTACACCTTC	CASSSRDSGNGYTF
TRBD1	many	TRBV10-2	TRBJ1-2	TGCGCCAGCAGTCGGAACAGGGGCTCCGACTATGGCTACACCTTC	CASSRNRGSDYGYTF
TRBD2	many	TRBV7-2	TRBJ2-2	TGTGCCAGCAGCTTAGTCGAGCGGGGGGCCACCGGGGAGCTGTTTTTT	CASSLVERGATGELFF
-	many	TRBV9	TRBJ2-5	TGTGCCAGCAGTGCCGGATTGGGCCCCCAAGAGACCCAGTACTTC	CASSAGLGPQETQYF
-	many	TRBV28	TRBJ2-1	TGTGCCAGCAGTTTTACGTCCTACTACTCCTACAATGAGCAGTTCTTC	CASSFTSYYSYNEQFF
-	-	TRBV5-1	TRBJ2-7	TGCGCCAGCAGCTTGGCCACGGTGTCTGAGCAGTACTTC	CASSLATVSEQYF
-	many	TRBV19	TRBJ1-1	TGTGCCAGTAGTATAGATCGCGGGAACACTGAAGCTTTCTTT	CASSIDRGNTEAFF
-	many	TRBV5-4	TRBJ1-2	TGTGCCAGCAGCTCCCAGGGACCGAGAAGCTATGGCTACACCTTC	CASSSQGPRSYGYTF
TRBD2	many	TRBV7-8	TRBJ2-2	TGTGCCAGCAGCCCTCGGACTAGCGTCAACACCGGGGAGCTGTTTTTT	CASSPRTSVNTGELFF
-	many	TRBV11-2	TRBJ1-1	TGTGCCAGCAGCTTACGCCACGGTTGGATTGCTGAAGCTTTCTTT	CASSLRHGWIAEAFF
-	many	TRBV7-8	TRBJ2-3	TGTGCCAGCATACCTAATGCCCCGGAGGGTGGAGATACGCAGTATTTT	CASIPNAPEGGDTQYF
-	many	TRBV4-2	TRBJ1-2	TGTGCCAGCAGCCAAGCATCCTATGGCTACACCTTC	CASSQASYGYTF
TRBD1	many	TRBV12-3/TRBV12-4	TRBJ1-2	TGTGCCAGCAGTTTACAGGGGGCGGTAGGCTACACCTTC	CASSLQGAVGYTF
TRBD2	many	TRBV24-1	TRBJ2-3	TGTGCCACCAGTGATGGCGCTAGCGGAAGCACAGATACGCAGTATTTT	CATSDGASGSTDTQYF
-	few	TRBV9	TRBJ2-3	TGTGCCAGCAGCGTACGAGCGGTCACAGATACGCAGTATTTT	CASSVRAVTDTQYF
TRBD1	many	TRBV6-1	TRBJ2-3	TGTGCCAGCAGTCATTTACAGGGGGCGACGACAGATACGCAGTATTTT	CASSHLQGATTDTQYF
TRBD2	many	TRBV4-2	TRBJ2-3	TGTGCCAGCAGCAGTACTAGCGGGGGGCACCGCGGGGATACGCAGTATTTT	CASSSTSGGHRGDTQYF
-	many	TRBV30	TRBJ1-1	TGTGCCTGGAGTTCCGGGACTTTGAGGGGCATGAACACTGAAGCTTTCTTT	CAWSSGTLRGMNTEAFF
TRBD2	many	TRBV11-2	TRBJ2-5	TGTGCCAGCAGACTGTGGACTAGCGGGGGGTACCAAGAGACCCAGTACTTC	CASRLWTSGGYQETQYF
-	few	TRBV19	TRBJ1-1	TGTGCCAGTAGTGTCGGGGGGTTTGAAGCTTTCTTT	CASSVGGFEAFF
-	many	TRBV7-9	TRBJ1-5	TGTGCCAGCAGCTTAGTGGGGGAACAAAATCAGCCCCAGCATTTT	CASSLVGEQNQPQHF
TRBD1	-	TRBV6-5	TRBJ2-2	TGTGCCAGCAGCCGGGACAGGGGCACCGGGGAGCTGTTTTTT	CASSRDRGTGELFF
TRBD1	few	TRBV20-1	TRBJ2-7	TGCAGTGCTTCGGACAGGACCCGCTCCTACGAGCAGTACTTC	CSASDRTRSYEQYF
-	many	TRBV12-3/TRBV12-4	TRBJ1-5	TGTGCCAGCAATACCGGAGGTTCTCTCAATCAGCCCCAGCATTTT	CASNTGGSLNQPQHF
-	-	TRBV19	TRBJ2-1	TGTGCCAGTAGTATTTCTGGATCCGAGCAGTTCTTC	CASSISGSEQFF
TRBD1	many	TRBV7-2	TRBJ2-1	TGTGCCAGCAGCTTTGGACAGGGTAATTACAATGAGCAGTTCTTC	CASSFGQGNYNEQFF
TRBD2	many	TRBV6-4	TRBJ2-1	TGTGCCAGCAGTGATTCTATAGCGGGGTACAATGAGCAGTTCTTC	CASSDSIAGYNEQFF
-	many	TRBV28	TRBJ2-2	TGTGCCAGCAGACTGACAGTTAACACCGGGGAGCTGTTTTTT	CASRLTVNTGELFF
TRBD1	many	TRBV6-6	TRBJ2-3	TGTGCCGGAGGTGACAGGGGGCGCGCAGATACGCAGTATTTT	CAGGDRGRADTQYF
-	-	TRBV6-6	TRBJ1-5	TGTGCCAGCAGCCACGGGGTGTATAGCAATCAGCCCCAGCATTTT	CASSHGVYSNQPQHF
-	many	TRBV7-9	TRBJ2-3	TGTGCCAGCGGGCAGGCCGGTGGGTTTTACACAGATACGCAGTATTTT	CASGQAGGFYTDTQYF
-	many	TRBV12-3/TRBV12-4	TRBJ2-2	TGTGCCAGCAGTTTAAGCGGTTTAGGCGGGGAGCTGTTTTTT	CASSLSGLGGELFF
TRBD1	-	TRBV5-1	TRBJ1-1	TGCGCCAACCATACAGGGGTCGCAGGATTGGCTGAAGCTTTCTTT	CANHTGVAGLAEAFF
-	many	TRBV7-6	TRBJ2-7	TGTGCCAGCAGCCCGTCCCCGGGAGACTACGAGCAGTACTTC	CASSPSPGDYEQYF
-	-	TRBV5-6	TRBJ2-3	TGTGCCAGCAGCTTCCCTCCACAAGGGACAGATACGCAGTATTTT	CASSFPPQGTDTQYF
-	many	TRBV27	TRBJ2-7	TGTGCCAGCAGTCACAGGTCCGACTACGAGCAGTACTTC	CASSHRSDYEQYF
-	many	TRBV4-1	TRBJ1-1	TGCGCCAGCAGCCACCCCTGGGGCGGAGACACTGAAGCTTTCTTT	CASSHPWGGDTEAFF